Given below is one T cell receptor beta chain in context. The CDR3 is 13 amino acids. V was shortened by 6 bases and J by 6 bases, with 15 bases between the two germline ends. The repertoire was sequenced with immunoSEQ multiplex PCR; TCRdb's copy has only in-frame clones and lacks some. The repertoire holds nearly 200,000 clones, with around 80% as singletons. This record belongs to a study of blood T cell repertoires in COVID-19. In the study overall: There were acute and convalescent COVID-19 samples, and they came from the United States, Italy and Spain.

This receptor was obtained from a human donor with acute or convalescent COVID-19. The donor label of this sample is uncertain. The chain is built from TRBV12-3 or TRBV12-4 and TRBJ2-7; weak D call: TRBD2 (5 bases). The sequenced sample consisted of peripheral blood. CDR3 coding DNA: TGTGCCAGCAGATCTATCGGGGTGAGCGAGCAGTACTTC. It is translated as CASRSIGVSEQYF.